This T cell receptor (beta chain) was found in a study of blood T cell repertoires in COVID-19. Study-level information: In each case, the material was cDNA or gDNA derived from T cells, B-cell-depleted T cells, or PBMCs.

The study recruited people aged about 18 to 89 years across about 25 US areas. Cohorts were based on clinical histories the participants reported. This clone was detected once. Trimming cost V 2 bases and J 7 bases; bases outside gene matches: 5. Germline V gene sequence: CDR1 MNHNS, CDR2 SASEGT. This CDR3 is 14 amino acids long. As originally analysed: Quantification of nucleated cells was approximated via reference gene primer amplification. The assay was immunoSEQ multiplex PCR, and TCRdb's table has in-frame clones only and misses some. From that table come the V and J calls and clone size; the DNA was used to work out D and trimming. The sample holds around 250,000 clones, around 90% seen once.

This clonotype was sampled from a human donor in a cohort exposed to, infected with or recovered from COVID-19 (not recorded which). The donor label of this sample is uncertain. The sequenced material came from PBMCs or T cells enriched from blood (not recorded which). This rearrangement joins TRBV6-1 to TRBJ1-2; 9 nucleotides match TRBD1. CDR3 DNA: TGTGCCAGCAGTGAATACGGGACAGGGACTGGCTACACCTTC. It codes for CASSEYGTGTGYTF.